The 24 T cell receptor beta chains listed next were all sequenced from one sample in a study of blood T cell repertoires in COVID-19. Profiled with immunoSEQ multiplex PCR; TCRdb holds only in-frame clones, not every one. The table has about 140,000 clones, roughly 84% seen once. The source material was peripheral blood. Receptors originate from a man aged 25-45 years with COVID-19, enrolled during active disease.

CDR3 in DNA: TGTGCCAGCAGCCTCGGGGTAGCGGGATACCATGAGCAGTTCTTC. Translation: CASSLGVAGYHEQFF. This chain connects TRBV28 to TRBJ2-1; 8 nucleotides agree with TRBD2. Germline lookup yields CDR1 MDHEN and CDR2 SYDVKM. The CDR3 totals 15 residues. V was clipped by 6 bases and J by 8 bases; unmatched bases: 12.

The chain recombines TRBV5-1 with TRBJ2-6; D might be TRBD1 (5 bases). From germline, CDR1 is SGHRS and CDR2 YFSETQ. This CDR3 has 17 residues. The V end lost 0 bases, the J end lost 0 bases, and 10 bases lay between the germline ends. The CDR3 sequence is CASSLATGASGANVLTF. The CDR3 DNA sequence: TGCGCCAGCAGCTTGGCTACAGGAGCCTCTGGGGCCAACGTCCTGACTTTC.

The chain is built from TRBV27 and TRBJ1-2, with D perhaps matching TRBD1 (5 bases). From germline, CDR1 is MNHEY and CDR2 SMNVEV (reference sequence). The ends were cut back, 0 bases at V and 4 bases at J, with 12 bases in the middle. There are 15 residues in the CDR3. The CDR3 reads CASSLSARAAYGYTF. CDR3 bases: TGTGCCAGCAGTTTATCCGCCAGGGCGGCCTATGGCTACACCTTC.

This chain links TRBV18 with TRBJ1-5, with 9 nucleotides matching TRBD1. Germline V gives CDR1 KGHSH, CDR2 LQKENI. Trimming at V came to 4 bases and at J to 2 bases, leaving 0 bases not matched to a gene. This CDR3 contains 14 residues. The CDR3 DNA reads TGTGCCAGCTCACGGGACAGGGGCAATCAGCCCCAGCATTTT. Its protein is CASSRDRGNQPQHF.

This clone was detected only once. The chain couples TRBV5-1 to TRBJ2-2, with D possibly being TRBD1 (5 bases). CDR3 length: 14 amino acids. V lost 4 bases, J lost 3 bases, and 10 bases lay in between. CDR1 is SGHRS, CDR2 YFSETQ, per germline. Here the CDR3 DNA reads TGCGCCAGCAGCCCCGGCAGGGACACCGGGGAGCTGTTTTTT. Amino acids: CASSPGRDTGELFF.

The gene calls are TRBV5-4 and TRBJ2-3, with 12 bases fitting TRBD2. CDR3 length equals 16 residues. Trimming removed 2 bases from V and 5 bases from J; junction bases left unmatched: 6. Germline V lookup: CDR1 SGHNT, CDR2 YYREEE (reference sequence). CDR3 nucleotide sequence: TGTGCCAGCAGCTTCGGGACTAGCGGGTGGTTAGATACGCAGTATTTT. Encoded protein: CASSFGTSGWLDTQYF.

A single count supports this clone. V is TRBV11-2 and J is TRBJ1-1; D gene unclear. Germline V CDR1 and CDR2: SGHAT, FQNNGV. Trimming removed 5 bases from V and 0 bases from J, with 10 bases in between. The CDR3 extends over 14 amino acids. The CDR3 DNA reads TGTGCCAGCAGCGTAAAACAGTTGAACACTGAAGCTTTCTTT. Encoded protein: CASSVKQLNTEAFF.

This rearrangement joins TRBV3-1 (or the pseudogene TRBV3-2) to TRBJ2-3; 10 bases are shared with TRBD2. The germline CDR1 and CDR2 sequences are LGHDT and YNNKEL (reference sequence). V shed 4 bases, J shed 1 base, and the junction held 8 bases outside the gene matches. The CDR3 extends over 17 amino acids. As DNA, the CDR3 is TGTGCCAGCAGCCCGGAACGTAGCGGGAGGCGCACAGATACGCAGTATTTT. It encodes CASSPERSGRRTDTQYF.

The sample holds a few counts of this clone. This chain's CDR3 is CASSDRLAGGPDTQYF. CDR3 nucleotide sequence: TGTGCCAGCAGTGACCGGCTAGCGGGAGGGCCAGATACGCAGTATTTT. The rearrangement uses TRBV6-4 and TRBJ2-3, with 12 positions matching TRBD2. V lost 2 bases and J lost 4; bases outside the gene matches: 4. Germline V gives CDR1 MRHNA, CDR2 SNTAGT. The CDR3 extends over 16 amino acids.

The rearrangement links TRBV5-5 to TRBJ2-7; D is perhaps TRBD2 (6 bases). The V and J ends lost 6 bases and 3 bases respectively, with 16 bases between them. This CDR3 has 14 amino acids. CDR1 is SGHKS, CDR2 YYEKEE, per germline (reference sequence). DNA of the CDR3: TGTGCCAGCAACCCCGGGACGGGAGTCTACGAGCAGTACTTC. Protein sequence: CASNPGTGVYEQYF.

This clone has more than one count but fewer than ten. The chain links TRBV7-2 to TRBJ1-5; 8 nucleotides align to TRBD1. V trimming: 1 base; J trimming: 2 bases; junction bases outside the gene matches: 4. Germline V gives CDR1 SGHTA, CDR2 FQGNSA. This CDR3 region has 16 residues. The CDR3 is CASSLGTGRGNQPQHF. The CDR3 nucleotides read TGTGCCAGCAGCTTAGGGACAGGGAGGGGCAATCAGCCCCAGCATTTT.

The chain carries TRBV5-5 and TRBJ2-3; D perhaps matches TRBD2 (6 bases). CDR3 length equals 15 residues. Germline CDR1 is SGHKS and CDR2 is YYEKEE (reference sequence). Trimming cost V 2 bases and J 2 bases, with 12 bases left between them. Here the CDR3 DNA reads TGTGCCAGCAGCTTAGGAGGGAGGTTCACAGATACGCAGTATTTT. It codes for CASSLGGRFTDTQYF.

This chain's CDR3 is CAFSGGTWGYTF. The CDR3 DNA sequence: TGTGCCTTTTCCGGCGGTACCTGGGGCTACACCTTC. The rearrangement joins TRBV30 to TRBJ1-2; D uncertain. CDR3 length: 12 residues. Trimming stripped 7 bases from V and 8 bases from J, with 17 bases between. CDR1 and CDR2 (germline): GTSNPN, SVGIG (reference sequence). The full variable domain, rest sourced from reference TRBV30 and TRBJ1-2, is SQTIHQWPATLVQPVGSPLSLECTVEGTSNPNLYWYRQAAGRGLQLLFYSVGIGQISSEVPQNLSASRPQDRQFILSSKKLLLSDSGFYLCAFSGGTWGYTFGSGTRLTVV.

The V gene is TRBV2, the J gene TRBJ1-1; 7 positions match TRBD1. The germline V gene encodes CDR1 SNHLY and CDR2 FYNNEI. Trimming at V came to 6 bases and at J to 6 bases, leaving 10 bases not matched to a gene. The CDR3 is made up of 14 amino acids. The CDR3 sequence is CASRLMDRSAEAFF. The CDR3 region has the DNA TGTGCCAGCAGACTGATGGACAGGTCCGCTGAAGCTTTCTTT.

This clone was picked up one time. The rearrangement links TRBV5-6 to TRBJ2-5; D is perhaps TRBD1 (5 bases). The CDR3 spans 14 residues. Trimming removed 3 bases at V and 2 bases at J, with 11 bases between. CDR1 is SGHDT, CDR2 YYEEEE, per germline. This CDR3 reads CASSWGYSQETQYF. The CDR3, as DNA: TGTGCCAGCAGCTGGGGCTACTCTCAAGAGACCCAGTACTTC.

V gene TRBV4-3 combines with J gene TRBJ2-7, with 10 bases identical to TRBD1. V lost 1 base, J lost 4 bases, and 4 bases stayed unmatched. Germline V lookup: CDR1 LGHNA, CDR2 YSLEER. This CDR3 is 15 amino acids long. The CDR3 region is CASSQGDRGRYEQYF. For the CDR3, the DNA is TGCGCCAGCAGCCAAGGGGACAGGGGACGGTACGAGCAGTACTTC.

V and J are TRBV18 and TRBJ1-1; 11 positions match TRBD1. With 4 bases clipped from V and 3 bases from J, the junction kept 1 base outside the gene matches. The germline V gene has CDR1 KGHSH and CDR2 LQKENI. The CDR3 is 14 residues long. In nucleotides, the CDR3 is TGTGCCAGCTCACGGGGACAGGGGGACACTGAAGCTTTCTTT. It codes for CASSRGQGDTEAFF.

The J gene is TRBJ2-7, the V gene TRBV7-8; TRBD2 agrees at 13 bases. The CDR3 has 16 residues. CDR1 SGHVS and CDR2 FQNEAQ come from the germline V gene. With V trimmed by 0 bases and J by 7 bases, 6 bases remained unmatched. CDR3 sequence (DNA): TGTGCCAGCAGCTTAGCCGCGCGGACTAGCGGGAGTGAGCAGTACTTC. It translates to CASSLAARTSGSEQYF.

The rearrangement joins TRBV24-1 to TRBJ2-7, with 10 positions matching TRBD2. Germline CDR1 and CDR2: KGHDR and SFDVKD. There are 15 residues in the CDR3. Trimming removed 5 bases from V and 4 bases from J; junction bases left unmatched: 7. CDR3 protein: CATSALASGRYEQYF. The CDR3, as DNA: TGTGCCACCAGTGCTCTGGCTAGCGGGAGATACGAGCAGTACTTC.

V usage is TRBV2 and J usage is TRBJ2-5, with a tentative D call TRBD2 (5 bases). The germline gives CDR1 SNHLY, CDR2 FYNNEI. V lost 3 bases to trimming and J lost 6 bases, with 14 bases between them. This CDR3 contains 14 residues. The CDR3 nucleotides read TGTGCCAGCAGTGACGGGGTATTTGGGAAGACCCAGTACTTC. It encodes CASSDGVFGKTQYF. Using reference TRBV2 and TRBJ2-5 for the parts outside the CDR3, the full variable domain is EPEVTQTPSHQVTQMGQEVILRCVPISNHLYFYWYRQILGQKVEFLVSFYNNEISEKSEIFDDQFSVERPDGSNFTLKIRSTKLEDSAMYFCASSDGVFGKTQYFGPGTRLLVL.

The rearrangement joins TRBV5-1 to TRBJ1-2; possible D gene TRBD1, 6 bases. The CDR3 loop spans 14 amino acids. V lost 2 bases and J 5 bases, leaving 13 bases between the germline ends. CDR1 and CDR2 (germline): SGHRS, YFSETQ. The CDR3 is CASSFTSQGYGYTF. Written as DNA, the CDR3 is TGCGCCAGCAGCTTTACGTCCCAGGGGTATGGCTACACCTTC. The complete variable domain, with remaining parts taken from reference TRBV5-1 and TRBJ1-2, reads KAGVTQTPRYLIKTRGQQVTLSCSPISGHRSVSWYQQTPGQGLQFLFEYFSETQRNKGNFPGRFSGRQFSNSRSEMNVSTLELGDSALYLCASSFTSQGYGYTFGSGTRLTVV.

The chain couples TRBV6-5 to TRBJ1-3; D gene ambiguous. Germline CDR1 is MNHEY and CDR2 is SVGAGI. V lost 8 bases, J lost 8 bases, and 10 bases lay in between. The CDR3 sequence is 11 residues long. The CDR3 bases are TGTGCCAGCCGCTTGGCCGACACCATATATTTT. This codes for CASRLADTIYF.

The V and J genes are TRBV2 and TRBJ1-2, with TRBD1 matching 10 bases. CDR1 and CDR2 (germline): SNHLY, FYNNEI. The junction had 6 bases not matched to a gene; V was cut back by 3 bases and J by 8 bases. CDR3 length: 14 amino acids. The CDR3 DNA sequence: TGTGCCAGCAGTGATCAGGACAGGGGGGCCGGCTACACCTTC. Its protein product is CASSDQDRGAGYTF.

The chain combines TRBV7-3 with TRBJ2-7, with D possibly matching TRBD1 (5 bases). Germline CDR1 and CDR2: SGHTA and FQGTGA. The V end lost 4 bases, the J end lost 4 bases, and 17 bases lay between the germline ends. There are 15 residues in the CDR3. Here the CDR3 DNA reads TGTGCCAGCAGCTACGACAGTACCCCTCGGTACGAGCAGTACTTC. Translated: CASSYDSTPRYEQYF.